Listed here are 21 T cell receptor beta chains from one sample, sequenced in a study of long-term antiretroviral therapy in people with HIV. A v3.0 immunoSEQ assay was performed at survey level. Profiled with immunoSEQ multiplex PCR; TCRdb holds only in-frame clones, not every one. The data show about 20,000 clones, 75% to 85% seen once. The material sequenced was unsorted PBMCs, taken 0.2 years after starting antiretroviral therapy. These receptors came from a woman between 40 and 50 years old with HIV.

The V gene is TRBV10-2, the J gene TRBJ2-5, with 8 positions matching TRBD2. The CDR3 covers 13 residues. With 6 bases clipped from V and 9 bases from J, the junction kept 9 bases outside the gene matches. CDR1 is WSHSY and CDR2 is SAAADI in the germline V gene. CDR3 protein: CASSPGGIEAQYF. For the CDR3, the DNA is TGCGCCAGCAGCCCGGGAGGGATCGAAGCCCAGTACTTC.

This clone is labeled large. This chain links TRBV5-1 with TRBJ2-3; 7 nucleotides match TRBD2. Losses at the gene ends were 4 bases for V and 2 bases for J; bases not matched to a gene: 7. CDR1 SGHRS and CDR2 YFSETQ come from the germline V gene. This CDR3 spans 15 amino acids. The CDR3 DNA sequence: TGCGCCAGCAGCGCCACCGGGACTAACACAGATACGCAGTATTTT. Amino acids: CASSATGTNTDTQYF.

The J gene is TRBJ2-1, the V gene TRBV19; 9 positions agree with TRBD2. The V and J ends lost 4 bases and 11 bases, in that order; junction bases with no gene match: 6. The CDR3 sequence is 13 residues long. Germline CDR1 LNHDA, CDR2 SQIVND (reference sequence). CDR3 in amino acids: CASSRVAGVQQFF. The CDR3 region has the DNA TGTGCCAGTAGTAGAGTAGCGGGGGTCCAGCAGTTCTTC.

The gene calls are TRBV28 and TRBJ2-7; D is undetermined. The germline V gene has CDR1 MDHEN and CDR2 SYDVKM. V lost 2 bases, J lost 9 bases, and 11 bases lay in between. The CDR3 has 12 amino acids. The CDR3 region is CASSLPAEVQYF. The CDR3 nucleotides read TGTGCCAGCAGTTTACCGGCAGAAGTGCAGTACTTC.

The V call is TRBV7-8, the J call TRBJ2-7; D is uncertain. The germline V gene has CDR1 SGHVS and CDR2 FQNEAQ. The CDR3 extends over 14 amino acids. V was trimmed by 3 bases and J by 6 bases, leaving 15 bases between them. The CDR3 loop reads CASSFTRTPTEQYF. CDR3 in DNA: TGTGCCAGCAGCTTCACCCGAACACCCACCGAGCAGTACTTC.

This sequence joins TRBV4-1 and TRBJ2-1; D tentatively reads TRBD1 or TRBD2 (5 bases each). Germline V gene lookup returns CDR1 MGHRA and CDR2 YSYEKL. V was pared by 4 bases and J by 9 bases, with 13 bases between. This CDR3 comprises 13 residues. CDR3 DNA: TGCGCCAGCAGCCCACGATTCGGGACTGAGCAGTTCTTC. Translation gives CASSPRFGTEQFF.

The CDR3 is CASILGGGTATDTQYF. For the CDR3, the DNA is TGTGCCAGCATTCTCGGGGGCGGGACCGCCACAGATACGCAGTATTTT. The gene calls are TRBV2 and TRBJ2-3; D might be TRBD1 or TRBD2, each matching 6 bases. The V gene's germline CDR1 is SNHLY and CDR2 FYNNEI. The CDR3 runs to 16 residues. V lost 7 bases to trimming and J lost 2 bases, with 19 bases between them.

The gene calls are TRBV7-9 and TRBJ1-1, with a possible D match to TRBD1 (5 bases). CDR3 length equals 16 residues. The germline V gene encodes CDR1 SEHNR and CDR2 FQNEAQ (reference sequence). Trimming took off 1 base at V and 0 bases at J, with 12 bases between the two ends. The DNA for the CDR3 is TGTGCCAGCAGCTTAGTACCCCAGGGTCTGAACACTGAAGCTTTCTTT. It specifies CASSLVPQGLNTEAFF.

This chain joins TRBV4-2 and TRBJ2-6; D unresolved. Trimming took off 1 base at V and 0 bases at J, with 10 bases between the two ends. The CDR3 spans 17 residues. Germline CDR1 reads LGHNA; CDR2 reads YNFKEQ. CDR3 bases: TGTGCCAGCAGCCAAGCTCTGGGCAACTCTGGGGCCAACGTCCTGACTTTC. It yields the protein CASSQALGNSGANVLTF.

V is TRBV2 and J is TRBJ1-2; 7 positions agree with TRBD1. J lost 0 bases, V lost 6 bases, and 10 bases had no gene match. The CDR3 covers 16 residues. Germline V CDR1 and CDR2: SNHLY, FYNNEI. The CDR3 DNA sequence: TGTGCCAGCAGAGGGGGCAGACCGCTCTCTAACTATGGCTACACCTTC. Its translation: CASRGGRPLSNYGYTF.

V gene TRBV6-6 combines with J gene TRBJ1-5; 7 bases align to TRBD1. The V gene end was trimmed by 7 bases and the J gene end by 2 bases; junction bases not matched to a gene: 8. This CDR3 spans 15 amino acids. Germline lookup yields CDR1 MNHNY and CDR2 SVGAGI (reference sequence). CDR3 coding DNA: TGTGCCAGCAAGGTCACAGGGGATGGCAATCAGCCCCAGCATTTT. This codes for CASKVTGDGNQPQHF.

The J gene is TRBJ1-3, the V gene TRBV5-8; D not certain. Between the trimmed V and J ends, which lost 0 bases and 0 bases, there was a span of 13 bases. Germline-derived CDR1 and CDR2 are SGHTS and YDEGEE. This CDR3 region has 17 residues. The CDR3 nucleotides are TGTGCCAGCAGCTTGGGAGTCAGCGTGAACTCTGGAAACACCATATATTTT. Encoded protein: CASSLGVSVNSGNTIYF.

J is TRBJ2-5 and V is TRBV28; D remains unclear. The CDR3 covers 14 residues. Germline CDR1 and CDR2: MDHEN and SYDVKM. V was pared by 3 bases and J by 11 bases, with 19 bases between. In DNA form, the CDR3 reads TGTGCCAGCAGTTTCAGGCTAGAAACGTGGTTACAGTACTTC. This gives the protein CASSFRLETWLQYF. Combining the CDR3 with reference TRBV28 and TRBJ2-5 gives the whole variable domain DVKVTQSSRYLVKRTGEKVFLECVQDMDHENMFWYRQDPGLGLRLIYFSYDVKMKEKGDIPEGYSVSREKKERFSLILESASTNQTSMYLCASSFRLETWLQYFGPGTRLLVL.

This clone was observed once. The CDR3 is CAWKTGMLDYGYTF. The CDR3 nucleotides are TGTGCCTGGAAAACAGGGATGCTTGACTATGGCTACACCTTC. The chain links TRBV30 to TRBJ1-2, with a tentative D call TRBD1 (6 bases). The V and J ends lost 4 bases and 3 bases respectively, with 15 bases between them. Germline V gives CDR1 GTSNPN, CDR2 SVGIG (reference sequence). The CDR3 is made up of 14 amino acids.

The rearrangement joins TRBV5-1 to TRBJ1-2; no definite D call. The V gene lost 0 bases and the J gene lost 0 bases, with 6 bases spanning the gap. The germline V gene encodes CDR1 SGHRS and CDR2 YFSETQ. The CDR3 is 14 amino acids. In DNA form, the CDR3 reads TGCGCCAGCAGCTTGGAAAGGGCTAACTATGGCTACACCTTC. As protein: CASSLERANYGYTF.

The rearrangement joins TRBV6-6 to TRBJ1-1; 7 positions agree with TRBD1. This CDR3 has 14 residues. Looked up from germline, CDR1 is MNHNY and CDR2 is SVGAGI (reference sequence). Germline trimming cut 4 bases from V and 3 bases from J; bases unmatched to any gene: 5. CDR3 bases: TGTGCCAGCAGTTTAGGGGGCCGGGACACTGAAGCTTTCTTT. Protein product: CASSLGGRDTEAFF.

The chain employs TRBV5-6 and TRBJ1-3; D perhaps matches TRBD1 (5 bases). The germline CDR1 and CDR2 sequences are SGHDT and YYEEEE. The CDR3 extends over 14 amino acids. V was shortened by 2 bases and J by 3 bases, with 9 bases between the two germline ends. CDR3 DNA sequence: TGTGCCAGCAGCTTCGGGCAGGGTGGAAACACCATATATTTT. Its protein is CASSFGQGGNTIYF.

This clone occurred a few times. The V gene is TRBV30, the J gene TRBJ2-1; TRBD1 is a possible D gene (5 bases). CDR1 and CDR2 from the germline V gene are GTSNPN and SVGIG (reference sequence). Between the trimmed V and J ends, which lost 2 bases and 3 bases, there was a span of 14 bases. CDR3 length equals 15 residues. The CDR3 sequence: CAWSFGPQGYNEQFF. The CDR3 nucleotides read TGTGCCTGGAGTTTTGGGCCGCAGGGCTACAATGAGCAGTTCTTC. The full variable domain, with the rest looked up from reference TRBV30 and TRBJ2-1, is SQTIHQWPATLVQPVGSPLSLECTVEGTSNPNLYWYRQAAGRGLQLLFYSVGIGQISSEVPQNLSASRPQDRQFILSSKKLLLSDSGFYLCAWSFGPQGYNEQFFGPGTRLTVL.

V and J are TRBV27 and TRBJ2-4; either TRBD1 or TRBD2 may fit D (5 bases each). CDR1 MNHEY and CDR2 SMNVEV come from the germline V gene (reference sequence). The CDR3 runs 14 residues. Deletions cut 4 bases from V and 9 bases from J, with 16 bases between. CDR3 in amino acids: CASSWDASGGIQYF. The DNA of the CDR3 is TGTGCCAGCAGTTGGGACGCCTCCGGTGGCATTCAGTACTTC.

Details on this clone: The sample holds other DNA sequences that translate to the same CDR3. The chain is built from TRBV5-1 and TRBJ1-1; D call uncertain. The germline V gene has CDR1 SGHRS and CDR2 YFSETQ. The V end was cut by 1 base, the J end by 3 bases, with 7 bases between. The CDR3 runs to 13 residues. The CDR3 loop reads CASSLLSDTEAFF. In DNA, the CDR3 is TGCGCCAGCAGCTTGTTGTCGGACACTGAAGCTTTCTTT.

The genes are TRBV5-4 and TRBJ1-1; 7 bases line up with TRBD1. The CDR3 spans 16 residues. J was trimmed by 6 bases and V by 4 bases; bases with no gene match: 15. Germline CDR1 is SGHNT and CDR2 is YYREEE (reference sequence). DNA of the CDR3: TGTGCCAGCAGCCCAACCGGGACAGTAATTTCAGCTGAAGCTTTCTTT. Its protein is CASSPTGTVISAEAFF.